The 20 T cell receptor beta chains listed next were all sequenced from one sample in a study of cytomegalovirus exposure and HLA in healthy donors. Primers: 60 Vbeta forward and 13 Jbeta reverse. Generated by immunoSEQ multiplex PCR, the TCRdb table keeps only in-frame clones and is missing some. Here the sample spans tens of thousands of clones, under 80% being singletons. Input material: PBMCs. The receptors originated from a man in his fifties or sixties in good health and CMV-seropositive.

The V call is TRBV28, the J call TRBJ1-6; 9 bases are a match to TRBD1. The CDR3 has 17 amino acids. The junction had 3 bases not matched to a gene; V was cut back by 1 base and J by 2 bases. Germline values: CDR1 MDHEN, CDR2 SYDVKM. CDR3 sequence reads: CASSLFWTGAYNSPLHF. Written as DNA, the CDR3 is TGTGCCAGCAGTTTATTCTGGACAGGGGCCTATAATTCACCCCTCCACTTT.

This clone was counted only a few times. The genes are TRBV29-1 and TRBJ1-2; TRBD1 aligns across 8 bases. Germline V gene data show CDR1 as SQVTM and CDR2 as ANQGSEA. J gave up 0 bases and V 5 bases, and 17 bases lay outside the gene matches. The CDR3 is 18 residues long. The CDR3: CSVLRPGQGGAANYGYTF. CDR3 in DNA: TGCAGCGTTTTGCGCCCCGGACAGGGAGGTGCGGCTAACTATGGCTACACCTTC. Combining the CDR3 with reference TRBV29-1 and TRBJ1-2 gives the whole variable domain SAVISQKPSRDICQRGTSLTIQCQVDSQVTMMFWYRQQPGQSLTLIATANQGSEATYESGFVIDKFPISRPNLTFSTLTVSNMSPEDSSIYLCSVLRPGQGGAANYGYTFGSGTRLTVV.

V usage is TRBV7-9 and J usage is TRBJ1-1; D is perhaps TRBD1 (5 bases). Germline CDR1 and CDR2: SEHNR and FQNEAQ (reference sequence). Trimming cost V 11 bases and J 4 bases, with 26 bases left between them. The CDR3 is 16 amino acids. This CDR3 reads CAGAPPIGGDVTEAFF. In DNA form, the CDR3 reads TGTGCCGGCGCACCTCCAATCGGGGGGGATGTCACTGAAGCTTTCTTT.

In DNA form, the CDR3 reads TGTGCCAGCAGCTCCGGACAGGTTTCCTACGAGCAGTACTTC. Translation gives CASSSGQVSYEQYF. The chain links TRBV5-5 to TRBJ2-7; 7 bases align to TRBD1. Germline lookup yields CDR1 SGHKS and CDR2 YYEKEE (reference sequence). This CDR3 spans 14 amino acids. V gave up 3 bases and J gave up 1 base; unmatched junction bases: 4.

The chain links TRBV2 to TRBJ2-3; 14 nucleotides line up with TRBD2. Germline V CDR1 and CDR2: SNHLY, FYNNEI. V dropped 6 bases and J dropped 5; count of bases not matched to a gene: 10. The CDR3 runs to 17 residues. The CDR3 DNA sequence: TGTGCCAGCAGCGACGTTCCGGGACTAGCGGGGGAAGATACGCAGTATTTT. Its translation: CASSDVPGLAGEDTQYF.

The chain couples TRBV30 to TRBJ1-6; D may be TRBD1 (6 bases). Germline assignment: CDR1 GTSNPN and CDR2 SVGIG (reference sequence). V dropped 1 base and J dropped 7 bases, with 8 bases sitting between them. The CDR3 has 13 amino acids. The DNA of the CDR3 is TGTGCCTGGAGTGCAGGGGAGAATTCACCCCTCCACTTT. This gives the protein CAWSAGENSPLHF.

The J gene is TRBJ1-3, the V gene TRBV18; D is undetermined. Germline CDR1 and CDR2: KGHSH and LQKENI. The CDR3 consists of 16 residues. Trimming removed 2 bases from V and 0 bases from J, with 11 bases in between. CDR3 in amino acids: CASSPYSQSSGNTIYF. As DNA, the CDR3 is TGTGCCAGCTCACCATACAGCCAGAGCTCTGGAAACACCATATATTTT.

The rearrangement joins TRBV14 to TRBJ1-1; 7 nucleotides match TRBD1. From germline, CDR1 is SGHDN and CDR2 FVKESK. V shed 4 bases, J shed 4 bases, and the junction held 9 bases outside the gene matches. The CDR3 extends over 15 amino acids. The DNA for the CDR3 is TGTGCCAGCAGCCTCTATCAGGGGGGCCGCACTGAAGCTTTCTTT. Translated: CASSLYQGGRTEAFF. Drawing the rest from reference TRBV14 and TRBJ1-1, the complete variable domain is EAGVTQFPSHSVIEKGQTVTLRCDPISGHDNLYWYRRVMGKEIKFLLHFVKESKQDESGMPNNRFLAERTGGTYSTLKVQPAELEDSGVYFCASSLYQGGRTEAFFGQGTRLTVV.

As to this clone: Germline is not matched at one junction end, which may reflect a read error. This chain connects TRBV12-5 to TRBJ1-1; 7 bases align to TRBD1. Germline V CDR1 and CDR2: LGHNT, FRNRAP. The CDR3 spans 19 residues. DNA of the CDR3: TGTGCTAGTGATTTGGGCACAAGGGGGCTGGAGCCGAGGAACACTGAAGCTTTCTTT. Residues: CASDLGTRGLEPRNTEAFF.

This clone was seen only once. The V gene is TRBV27, the J gene TRBJ2-7; TRBD1 matches 7 bases. The CDR3 runs 16 residues. The germline gives CDR1 MNHEY, CDR2 SMNVEV (reference sequence). Trimming at V came to 6 bases and at J to 0 bases, leaving 11 bases not matched to a gene. The CDR3 protein is CASSLSSGTVSYEQYF. Written as DNA, the CDR3 is TGTGCCAGCAGCCTTTCGTCCGGGACAGTCTCCTACGAGCAGTACTTC.

The chain is built from TRBV13 and TRBJ2-1; 8 bases fit TRBD1. Germline values: CDR1 PRHDT, CDR2 FYEKMQ (reference sequence). There are 14 residues in the CDR3. Trimming removed 3 bases from V and 5 bases from J; junction bases left unmatched: 3. As DNA, the CDR3 is TGTGCCAGCAGCTTCGTGACAGGGGACAATGAGCAGTTCTTC. Amino acids: CASSFVTGDNEQFF.

This clone has a single count. The chain has TRBV6-1 and TRBJ1-5; D is undetermined. The germline V gene encodes CDR1 MNHNS and CDR2 SASEGT. Trimming stripped 4 bases from V and 0 bases from J, with 10 bases between. There are 15 residues in the CDR3. The CDR3 sequence is CASSVGQLSNQPQHF. The CDR3 nucleotides read TGTGCCAGCAGTGTTGGGCAGCTTAGCAATCAGCCCCAGCATTTT.

The V and J genes are TRBV30 and TRBJ2-7, with a tentative D call TRBD2 (6 bases). V shed 0 bases and J shed 0 bases, with 9 bases lying between them. Germline CDR1 GTSNPN, CDR2 SVGIG (reference sequence). The CDR3 has 14 amino acids. The DNA of the CDR3 is TGTGCCTGGAGTGTACCCGGGGGCTCCTACGAGCAGTACTTC. Translated, it gives CAWSVPGGSYEQYF.

This chain uses TRBV7-2 with TRBJ2-5; 7 bases map to TRBD1. CDR3 length equals 15 residues. V lost 5 bases and J lost 1; bases outside the gene matches: 7. Germline V gene data show CDR1 as SGHTA and CDR2 as FQGNSA. CDR3 amino acids: CASSLLGQPQETQYF. The DNA for the CDR3 is TGTGCCAGCAGCCTCTTGGGACAGCCCCAAGAGACCCAGTACTTC.

V usage is TRBV11-2 and J usage is TRBJ1-2; 9 bases map to TRBD1. Per germline, CDR1 SGHAT and CDR2 FQNNGV. CDR3 length equals 13 residues. V trimming: 3 bases; J trimming: 5 bases; junction bases outside the gene matches: 1. CDR3 coding DNA: TGTGCCAGCAGCTTGACAGGGGGGTATGGCTACACCTTC. Its protein is CASSLTGGYGYTF.

This chain connects TRBV5-6 to TRBJ2-1; D gene uncertain. This CDR3 has 14 residues. CDR1 and CDR2 from the germline V gene are SGHDT and YYEEEE. Trimming removed 4 bases at V and 7 bases at J, with 15 bases between. The CDR3 sequence is CASSLLGSRNEQFF. The DNA for the CDR3 is TGTGCCAGCAGCCTCCTGGGTAGCCGGAATGAGCAGTTCTTC.

This clone came up a few times. The J gene is TRBJ1-1, the V gene TRBV5-1; a weak D match, TRBD1 (5 bases). V was trimmed by 0 bases and J by 1 base, leaving 7 bases between them. Germline V gene sequence: CDR1 SGHRS, CDR2 YFSETQ. The CDR3 extends over 14 amino acids. The CDR3 bases are TGCGCCAGCAGCTTGGGACAGCCGAACACTGAAGCTTTCTTT. Protein sequence: CASSLGQPNTEAFF.

The J gene is TRBJ1-2, the V gene TRBV5-5; 7 bases fit TRBD1. The CDR3 totals 14 residues. V shed 2 bases and J 5 bases; nucleotides not matched to a gene: 6. Germline V gene sequence: CDR1 SGHKS, CDR2 YYEKEE (reference sequence). The CDR3 region has the DNA TGTGCCAGCAGCTTTGGGGCAGGGGGTTATGGCTACACCTTC. Translation: CASSFGAGGYGYTF.

J is TRBJ2-5 and V is TRBV25-1, with TRBD2 matching over 8 bases. This CDR3 spans 15 amino acids. Germline V gives CDR1 MGHDK, CDR2 SYGVNS. V lost 0 bases, J lost 2 bases, and 2 bases stayed unmatched. In DNA form, the CDR3 reads TGTGCCAGCAGTGAATACCGGGGGGGGCAAGAGACCCAGTACTTC. It yields the protein CASSEYRGGQETQYF.

The chain recombines TRBV6-6 with TRBJ2-3; perhaps TRBD2 as D (6 bases). Germline V gene sequence: CDR1 MNHNY, CDR2 SVGAGI (reference sequence). V lost 8 bases and J 4 bases, leaving 19 bases between the germline ends. The CDR3 consists of 15 residues. DNA of the CDR3: TGTGCCAGCTTTACGGACGGTCGGGGGTCAGATACGCAGTATTTT. Its translation is CASFTDGRGSDTQYF.